This T cell receptor beta chain comes out of a study of OX40 agonist ivuxolimab in advanced cancers. Background on the study: Ivuxolimab, which is an agonistic anti-OX40 (CD134) antibody, was administered to the patients. Antecedent anti-PD-1, anti-PD-L1 or anti-CTLA-4 therapy was permissible, with 30% to 50% having received some. Overall study findings and caveats: Among the lowest peripheral clonal expansion occurred in 0.1-3.0 mg/kg partial responders. Fewer expanded clones were found on average in CD4+ than in CD8+ T cells.

CDR3 length: 13 residues. Germline trimming cut 7 bases from V and 5 bases from J; bases unmatched to any gene: 5. Germline CDR1 and CDR2: MDHEN and SYDVKM. This clone was seen once. What it binds is not known. Profiling relied on immunoSEQ multiplex PCR, and the TCRdb table lists in-frame clones only, not all of them. The sample holds more than 70,000 clones; roughly 86% are singletons and the top ten take approximately 5.1%. The chain recombines TRBV28 with TRBJ2-5, with 9 bases matching TRBD1. The source is an adult with an advanced solid tumor such as melanoma, head and neck, liver or kidney cancer. This sample comprised CD4+ or CD8+ T cells sorted from blood, obtained in a trial of the OX40 agonist ivuxolimab. The CDR3 protein is CASNTGGLETQYF. The CDR3 DNA is TGTGCCAGCAACACAGGGGGCCTGGAGACCCAGTACTTC.